Listed below are T cell receptor beta chains from one sample, sequenced in a study of blood T cells in healthy people across ages. From the 5' RACE reads, TCRdb called clonotypes with MiXCR, one entry per CDR3 protein. Of hundreds of thousands of distinct CDR3 sequences listed, roughly 48% are singletons. Material for sequencing was blood. The receptors were gathered from a man younger than 40 in good health. Both conserved end residues are part of each CDR3. Fields, in order: J gene, V gene, D gene, clone size, CDR3 protein, CDR3 DNA. A D gene is named only where the DNA matches it firmly. Size is omitted from some rows. Given values are once, few, many or a class for expanded clones.

j_call: TRBJ2-1
v_call: TRBV12-3/TRBV12-4
d_call: NA
clone_size: NA
cdr3_aa: CASSLWGPSSYNEQFF
cdr3_nt: TGTGCCAGCAGTTTATGGGGACCAAGCTCCTACAATGAGCAGTTCTTC

j_call: TRBJ1-5
v_call: TRBV4-3
d_call: NA
clone_size: NA
cdr3_aa: CASSQDGSDYQPQHF
cdr3_nt: TGCGCCAGCAGCCAAGATGGGTCAGATTATCAGCCCCAGCATTTT

j_call: TRBJ2-1
v_call: TRBV7-2
d_call: TRBD1
clone_size: NA
cdr3_aa: CASSMSGTGSRETQFF
cdr3_nt: TGTGCCAGCAGTATGTCCGGGACAGGGTCCCGAGAGACCCAGTTCTTC

j_call: TRBJ2-7
v_call: TRBV4-1
d_call: NA
clone_size: once
cdr3_aa: CASSQDPQSMIYGQYF
cdr3_nt: TGCGCCAGCAGCCAAGATCCCCAGAGTATGATCTACGGGCAGTACTTC

j_call: TRBJ2-7
v_call: TRBV6-5
d_call: TRBD1
clone_size: few
cdr3_aa: CASSPRDRPGMAQQYF
cdr3_nt: TGTGCCAGCAGTCCCCGGGACAGGCCGGGGATGGCCCAGCAGTACTTC

j_call: TRBJ2-7
v_call: TRBV6-1
d_call: NA
clone_size: NA
cdr3_aa: CASRNTGREQYF
cdr3_nt: TGTGCCAGCAGAAACACAGGGCGCGAGCAGTACTTC

j_call: TRBJ2-5
v_call: TRBV6-1
d_call: NA
clone_size: NA
cdr3_aa: CASRVRGETQYF
cdr3_nt: TGTGCCAGCAGGGTCAGAGGCGAGACCCAGTACTTC

j_call: TRBJ1-6
v_call: TRBV5-1
d_call: NA
clone_size: NA
cdr3_aa: CASSPGEGLSYNSPLHF
cdr3_nt: TGCGCCAGCAGCCCCGGGGAGGGACTCTCCTATAATTCACCCCTCCACTTT

j_call: TRBJ2-3
v_call: TRBV4-1
d_call: NA
clone_size: few
cdr3_aa: CASSQAGTDTDTQYF
cdr3_nt: TGCGCCAGCAGCCAAGCGGGTACAGACACAGATACGCAGTATTTT

j_call: TRBJ2-7
v_call: TRBV9
d_call: NA
clone_size: few
cdr3_aa: CASGQSSYEQYF
cdr3_nt: TGTGCCAGCGGGCAGAGCTCCTACGAGCAGTACTTC

j_call: TRBJ2-6
v_call: TRBV27
d_call: NA
clone_size: NA
cdr3_aa: CASSRGFSGANVLTF
cdr3_nt: TGTGCCAGCAGTCGTGGTTTCTCTGGGGCCAACGTCCTGACTTTC

j_call: TRBJ1-4
v_call: TRBV10-3
d_call: TRBD1
clone_size: few
cdr3_aa: CAISEGTGQGEKLFF
cdr3_nt: TGTGCCATCAGTGAGGGGACAGGGCAAGGCGAAAAACTGTTTTTT

j_call: TRBJ2-3
v_call: TRBV9
d_call: NA
clone_size: NA
cdr3_aa: CASSVPSVRTDTQYF
cdr3_nt: TGTGCCAGCAGCGTTCCCTCAGTCCGGACAGATACGCAGTATTTT

j_call: TRBJ2-7
v_call: TRBV28
d_call: NA
clone_size: NA
cdr3_aa: CASSSSNLYEQYF
cdr3_nt: TGTGCCAGCAGTTCTAGTAACCTCTACGAGCAGTACTTC

j_call: TRBJ2-1
v_call: TRBV29-1
d_call: NA
clone_size: few
cdr3_aa: CRAAGRSYNEQFF
cdr3_nt: TGCAGGGCCGCCGGGCGGTCCTACAATGAGCAGTTCTTC

j_call: TRBJ2-7
v_call: TRBV6-2/TRBV6-3
d_call: NA
clone_size: NA
cdr3_aa: CASSATNLLYEQYF
cdr3_nt: TGTGCCAGCAGTGCAACTAACCTGCTCTACGAGCAGTACTTC

j_call: TRBJ2-3
v_call: TRBV14
d_call: NA
clone_size: NA
cdr3_aa: CASSFRQERTDTQYF
cdr3_nt: TGTGCCAGCAGCTTCCGACAGGAGAGGACAGATACGCAGTATTTT

j_call: TRBJ1-2
v_call: TRBV14
d_call: NA
clone_size: NA
cdr3_aa: CASSQDWQGTIHGYTF
cdr3_nt: TGTGCCAGCAGCCAAGATTGGCAGGGGACCATCCATGGCTACACCTTC

j_call: TRBJ1-5
v_call: TRBV6-2/TRBV6-3
d_call: NA
clone_size: few
cdr3_aa: CASTGQPYQPQHF
cdr3_nt: TGTGCCAGCACGGGACAACCCTATCAGCCCCAGCATTTT

j_call: TRBJ2-7
v_call: TRBV29-1
d_call: TRBD2
clone_size: NA
cdr3_aa: CSVVRRGNYEQYF
cdr3_nt: TGCAGCGTTGTGAGGCGGGGGAACTACGAGCAGTACTTC

j_call: TRBJ2-7
v_call: TRBV25-1
d_call: TRBD2
clone_size: NA
cdr3_aa: CASSHTSGGSYNEQYF
cdr3_nt: TGTGCCAGCAGCCATACTAGCGGGGGGTCTTACAATGAGCAGTACTTC

j_call: TRBJ2-3
v_call: TRBV20-1
d_call: TRBD2
clone_size: NA
cdr3_aa: CSAVPGLGRDTQYF
cdr3_nt: TGCAGTGCTGTCCCGGGACTAGGGAGAGATACGCAGTATTTT

j_call: TRBJ1-1
v_call: TRBV20-1
d_call: NA
clone_size: NA
cdr3_aa: CSAATGLTTEAFF
cdr3_nt: TGCAGTGCTGCGACAGGATTGACCACTGAAGCTTTCTTT

j_call: TRBJ2-1
v_call: TRBV13
d_call: NA
clone_size: NA
cdr3_aa: CASSQRSGNEQFF
cdr3_nt: TGTGCCAGCAGCCAACGGAGCGGGAATGAGCAGTTCTTC

j_call: TRBJ2-1
v_call: TRBV28
d_call: TRBD2
clone_size: few
cdr3_aa: CASSPFRSGGTFSYNEQFF
cdr3_nt: TGTGCCAGCAGCCCATTTCGCAGCGGGGGGACCTTCTCCTACAATGAGCAGTTCTTC

j_call: TRBJ2-7
v_call: TRBV28
d_call: TRBD1
clone_size: NA
cdr3_aa: CASRDRGSRYEQYF
cdr3_nt: TGTGCCAGCAGGGACAGGGGCAGTCGGTACGAGCAGTACTTC

j_call: TRBJ2-1
v_call: TRBV20-1
d_call: TRBD1
clone_size: NA
cdr3_aa: CSARSPGQGANEQFF
cdr3_nt: TGCAGTGCTAGATCACCGGGACAGGGGGCCAATGAGCAGTTCTTC